The 23 T cell receptor beta chains in this list originate from one sample, sequenced in a study of T cell responses to AZD1222 COVID-19 vaccine. Profiling relied on immunoSEQ multiplex PCR, and the TCRdb table lists in-frame clones only, not all of them. Of about 160,000 clones listed, approximately 90% are singletons. The specimen comprised peripheral blood, sampled 28 days after the second AZD1222 dose. The origin of the receptors is an adult who received the AZD1222 COVID-19 vaccine.

The chain joins TRBV5-4 to TRBJ2-1; 14 positions match TRBD2. The V and J ends lost 4 bases and 6 bases, in that order; junction bases with no gene match: 3. The CDR3 sequence is 15 residues long. Germline values: CDR1 SGHNT, CDR2 YYREEE (reference sequence). The CDR3 loop reads CASSPGTSGSNEQFF. For the CDR3, the DNA is TGTGCCAGCAGCCCGGGGACTAGCGGGAGCAATGAGCAGTTCTTC.

The chain carries TRBV5-4 and TRBJ2-1; 8 bases are a match to TRBD1. The CDR3 runs to 13 residues. The V segment lost 5 bases and the J segment 6 bases; nucleotides outside the gene matches: 4. Germline V gene data show CDR1 as SGHNT and CDR2 as YYREEE (reference sequence). CDR3 in DNA: TGTGCCAGCAGTTTTACAGGGGGCAATGAGCAGTTCTTC. Encoded protein: CASSFTGGNEQFF.

The gene calls are TRBV6-6 and TRBJ1-2; D remains unclear. Germline CDR1 is MNHNY and CDR2 is SVGAGI (reference sequence). The V end was cut by 2 bases, the J end by 7 bases, with 5 bases between. The CDR3 extends over 11 amino acids. This CDR3 is CASSYRSGYTF. CDR3 nucleotide sequence: TGTGCCAGCAGTTACCGTAGTGGCTACACCTTC.

A few counts support this clone. The chain links TRBV6-5 to TRBJ2-5; TRBD1 aligns across 7 bases. The CDR3 extends over 15 amino acids. In germline, CDR1 is MNHEY, CDR2 SVGAGI. Trimming took 0 bases from V and 4 from J; bases not matched to a gene: 5. The DNA for the CDR3 is TGTGCCAGCAGTTACTCGGTAGGGGGCGCAGAGACCCAGTACTTC. It translates to CASSYSVGGAETQYF.

The chain is built from TRBV15 and TRBJ1-3, with TRBD1 identical over 8 bases. The germline gives CDR1 LNHNV, CDR2 YYDKDF (reference sequence). The V gene end was trimmed by 3 bases and the J gene end by 2 bases; junction bases not matched to a gene: 6. This CDR3 comprises 16 residues. CDR3 protein: CATSRDPTGAGNTIYF. CDR3 bases: TGTGCCACCAGCAGGGATCCGACAGGGGCTGGAAACACCATATATTTT.

This chain connects TRBV10-2 to TRBJ1-1, with D unresolved. Germline-derived CDR1 and CDR2 are WSHSY and SAAADI. V lost 10 bases and J lost 3, with 12 bases in between. This CDR3 comprises 12 residues. The CDR3 nucleotides are TGCGCCACCAGGAGGAAGGACACTGAAGCTTTCTTT. It encodes CATRRKDTEAFF.

This clone showed up just a few times. The V call is TRBV4-1, the J call TRBJ2-2, with D perhaps matching TRBD1 or TRBD2 (5 bases each). The CDR3 loop spans 15 amino acids. Per the germline V gene, CDR1 is MGHRA and CDR2 is YSYEKL. The V gene lost 4 bases and the J gene lost 6 bases, with 15 bases spanning the gap. The CDR3, as DNA: TGCGCCAGCAGCCCCCGGGACCCCATGGCCGGGGAGCTGTTTTTT. Translated, it gives CASSPRDPMAGELFF.

Notes on this clone: At one of its ends the junction is not consistent with the germline gene, which may arise from a read error. The sample holds other DNA sequences that translate to the same CDR3. The chain is built from TRBV6-5 and TRBJ1-3; D is perhaps TRBD1 (6 bases). Germline CDR1 is MNHEY and CDR2 is SVGAGI. The length of the CDR3 is 12 residues. CDR3 region: CASSSPDRPLGF. In DNA, the CDR3 is TGTGCCAGCAGTTCACCCGACAGGCCACTGGGCTTT.

The chain couples TRBV5-4 to TRBJ2-3, with a tentative D call TRBD2 (6 bases). In germline, CDR1 is SGHNT, CDR2 YYREEE (reference sequence). Trimming pared 5 bases from V and 3 bases from J, leaving 19 bases between. The CDR3 has 16 residues. CDR3 in amino acids: CASSSDYWAGTDTQYF. The CDR3 DNA sequence: TGTGCCAGCAGTTCGGACTATTGGGCAGGGACAGATACGCAGTATTTT.

The V gene is TRBV15, the J gene TRBJ1-5; D unclear. The V end was cut by 0 bases, the J end by 1 base, with 4 bases between. Germline CDR1 reads LNHNV; CDR2 reads YYDKDF (reference sequence). The CDR3 is 14 amino acids. CDR3 DNA sequence: TGTGCCACCAGCAGAGACGGAAGCAATCAGCCCCAGCATTTT. Translating gives CATSRDGSNQPQHF.

V usage is TRBV29-1 and J usage is TRBJ2-3, with 7 bases that match TRBD2. Trimming cost V 7 bases and J 3 bases; bases outside gene matches: 10. The germline V gene encodes CDR1 SQVTM and CDR2 ANQGSEA. The CDR3 consists of 14 residues. CDR3 sequence (DNA): TGCAGCGGTTGGGGAGGGGACGGGACAGATACGCAGTATTTT. Amino acids: CSGWGGDGTDTQYF.

V gene TRBV3-1 (or the pseudogene TRBV3-2) combines with J gene TRBJ2-2, with TRBD2 identical over 8 bases. CDR1 is LGHDT and CDR2 is YNNKEL in the germline V gene (reference sequence). V lost 3 bases and J lost 4; bases outside the gene matches: 7. The CDR3 covers 16 residues. The CDR3 loop reads CASSQIAGSSTGELFF. The CDR3 DNA follows: TGTGCCAGCAGCCAGATAGCGGGGTCCTCCACCGGGGAGCTGTTTTTT.

V usage is TRBV20-1 and J usage is TRBJ2-7, with D uncertain. The CDR3 has 11 residues. Deletions cut 3 bases from V and 6 bases from J, with 9 bases between. Germline CDR1 DFQATT, CDR2 SNEGSKA (reference sequence). CDR3 in amino acids: CSASIVGEQYF. As DNA, the CDR3 is TGCAGTGCTAGTATTGTGGGCGAGCAGTACTTC.

The rearrangement joins TRBV27 to TRBJ1-1; weak D call: TRBD1 (5 bases). CDR1 MNHEY and CDR2 SMNVEV come from the germline V gene (reference sequence). Trimming took 5 bases from V and 1 from J, leaving 14 bases between them. The CDR3 extends over 15 amino acids. CDR3 region: CASSTRWGRNTEAFF. Here the CDR3 DNA reads TGTGCCAGCAGTACCCGCTGGGGACGGAACACTGAAGCTTTCTTT.

J is TRBJ2-1 and V is TRBV7-7; the D is unclear. The length of the CDR3 is 15 residues. Per germline, CDR1 SSHAT and CDR2 FNYEAQ (reference sequence). V dropped 1 base and J dropped 8 bases, with 15 bases sitting between them. Here the CDR3 DNA reads TGTGCCAGCAGCTTAGGCGCCCGGTCTGGGGATGAGCAGTTCTTC. As protein: CASSLGARSGDEQFF.

Concerning this clone itself: The junction departs from germline at one end; a sequencing error may be responsible. The V gene is TRBV7-2, the J gene TRBJ2-3, with D possibly TRBD2 on 5 matching bases. This CDR3 is 11 amino acids long. Germline V gene data show CDR1 as SGHTA and CDR2 as FQGNSA. Here the CDR3 DNA reads TGTGCCAGCAGCTCCGCCGGGAAACGCGATTTT. It yields the protein CASSSAGKRDF.

V and J are TRBV18 and TRBJ2-2; D uncertain. Per germline, CDR1 KGHSH and CDR2 LQKENI. CDR3 length equals 14 residues. Trimming cost V 0 bases and J 5 bases, with 7 bases left between them. The DNA of the CDR3 is TGTGCCAGCTCACCACCCGCCCCAACCGGGGAGCTGTTTTTT. Protein sequence: CASSPPAPTGELFF. The variable domain in full, completed from reference TRBV18 and TRBJ2-2, reads NAGVMQNPRHLVRRRGQEARLRCSPMKGHSHVYWYRQLPEEGLKFMVYLQKENIIDESGMPKERFSAEFPKEGPSILRIQQVVRGDSAAYFCASSPPAPTGELFFGEGSRLTVL.

A few counts support this clone. The chain uses TRBV9 and TRBJ1-3; D ambiguous. The germline V gene encodes CDR1 SGDLS and CDR2 YYNGEE. CDR3 size: 14 residues. Trimming took off 0 bases at V and 2 bases at J, with 6 bases between the two ends. CDR3 in amino acids: CASSVAGAGNTIYF. CDR3 coding DNA: TGTGCCAGCAGCGTAGCCGGGGCTGGAAACACCATATATTTT.

V is TRBV2 and J is TRBJ2-3; 9 bases match TRBD1. After removal of 7 bases from V and 3 bases from J, the junction contained 2 bases not matched to a gene. Germline V gene lookup returns CDR1 SNHLY and CDR2 FYNNEI. The CDR3 covers 13 residues. The CDR3 sequence is CASMGQGTDTQYF. The CDR3 DNA follows: TGTGCCAGCATGGGACAGGGTACAGATACGCAGTATTTT.

V gene TRBV6-4 combines with J gene TRBJ2-6; no definite D call. V dropped 4 bases and J dropped 2 bases, with 6 bases sitting between them. The germline V gene encodes CDR1 MRHNA and CDR2 SNTAGT. CDR3 length: 14 residues. The CDR3 region is CASSAGPGANVLTF. The CDR3 nucleotides are TGTGCCAGCAGTGCCGGCCCTGGGGCCAACGTCCTGACTTTC.

The chain links TRBV19 to TRBJ1-5; possibly TRBD1 for D (6 bases). CDR3 size: 16 residues. The V end lost 1 base, the J end lost 4 bases, and 14 bases lay between the germline ends. In germline, CDR1 is LNHDA, CDR2 SQIVND (reference sequence). The CDR3 loop reads CASSIGPWGANQPQHF. CDR3 coding DNA: TGTGCCAGTAGTATAGGACCGTGGGGGGCGAATCAGCCCCAGCATTTT.

This clone was recorded only once. This chain uses TRBV30 with TRBJ2-3; D gene uncertain. The CDR3 is 12 amino acids. V was shortened by 6 bases and J by 3 bases, with 10 bases between the two germline ends. Germline CDR1 reads GTSNPN; CDR2 reads SVGIG (reference sequence). CDR3 DNA: TGTGCCTGCACCAAAATAACAGATACGCAGTATTTT. Translating gives CACTKITDTQYF.

This clone is classed as medium-sized. The chain is built from TRBV13 and TRBJ1-1, with 7 bases that match TRBD1. CDR3 size: 14 residues. Germline values: CDR1 PRHDT, CDR2 FYEKMQ (reference sequence). With V trimmed by 5 bases and J by 8 bases, 11 bases remained unmatched. The CDR3 loop is CASSPGRTGLEAFF. The CDR3 bases are TGTGCCAGCAGCCCAGGAAGGACAGGCTTGGAAGCTTTCTTT.